Below are 26 T cell receptor beta chains sequenced from a single sample in a study of cytomegalovirus exposure and HLA in healthy donors. Primers for the PCR totalled 60 Vbeta and 13 Jbeta. Method: immunoSEQ multiplex PCR; TCRdb's copy keeps in-frame clones and lacks some. The top ten clones hold over 4% of a sample with approximately 160,000 clones, roughly 73% of them seen once. Specimen: PBMCs. These receptor sequences come from a male donor in good health and CMV-seronegative.

This sequence joins TRBV10-3 and TRBJ2-1, with TRBD2 identical over 13 bases. Trimming took 7 bases from V and 6 from J; bases not matched to a gene: 6. CDR1 is ENHRY, CDR2 SYGVKD, per germline. The CDR3 spans 15 residues. CDR3 sequence: CAITGGLAGANEQFF. The CDR3, as DNA: TGTGCCATCACCGGTGGACTAGCGGGAGCCAATGAGCAGTTCTTC.

This chain uses TRBV7-9 with TRBJ2-3, with 7 bases fitting TRBD2. The V and J ends lost 5 bases and 9 bases, in that order; junction bases with no gene match: 11. Per the germline V gene, CDR1 is SEHNR and CDR2 is FQNEAQ (reference sequence). The CDR3 is made up of 14 amino acids. CDR3 nucleotide sequence: TGTGCCAGCAGCCCCATGGCGGGAGACCCCACGCAGTATTTT. Translating gives CASSPMAGDPTQYF.

This chain joins TRBV6-4 and TRBJ2-3; 10 bases fit TRBD2. Per germline, CDR1 MRHNA and CDR2 SNTAGT. After removal of 6 bases from V and 6 bases from J, the junction contained 6 bases not matched to a gene. The CDR3 extends over 14 amino acids. This CDR3 is CASSEREGSDTQYF. Here the CDR3 DNA reads TGTGCCAGCAGCGAGCGGGAGGGATCCGATACGCAGTATTTT.

V gene TRBV2 combines with J gene TRBJ2-3, with TRBD2 as a possible D gene (5 bases). The V and J ends lost 0 bases and 12 bases respectively, with 7 bases between them. The CDR3 sequence is 11 residues long. Germline CDR1 SNHLY, CDR2 FYNNEI. This chain's CDR3 is CASSEADYQYF. CDR3 nucleotides: TGTGCCAGCAGTGAAGCTGACTACCAGTATTTT.

This sequence joins TRBV25-1 and TRBJ1-1, with 7 nucleotides matching TRBD1. CDR1 is MGHDK, CDR2 SYGVNS, per germline. Trimming took 9 bases from V and 3 from J; bases not matched to a gene: 7. The CDR3 runs to 13 residues. CDR3 nucleotides: TGTGCCAGTCAAAGGGGGCGAGACACTGAAGCTTTCTTT. Residues: CASQRGRDTEAFF.

This clone came up once. The chain carries TRBV11-1 and TRBJ2-1; 13 bases are a match to TRBD2. Unmatched junction bases numbered 5, after V lost 5 bases and J lost 7 bases. Germline lookup yields CDR1 SGHAT and CDR2 FQDESV (reference sequence). There are 15 residues in the CDR3. The CDR3 loop is CASSATSGRGNEQFF. The CDR3 nucleotides read TGTGCCAGCAGCGCCACTAGCGGGAGGGGTAATGAGCAGTTCTTC.

V gene TRBV27 combines with J gene TRBJ2-7, with 9 bases fitting TRBD1. The CDR3 length is 13 residues. Germline V gives CDR1 MNHEY, CDR2 SMNVEV (reference sequence). V shed 6 bases and J 3 bases; nucleotides not matched to a gene: 3. The CDR3, as DNA: TGTGCCAGCAGAGGGACAGGGTACTACGAGCAGTACTTC. Translated, it gives CASRGTGYYEQYF.

The V gene is TRBV9, the J gene TRBJ2-7; perhaps TRBD2 as D (5 bases). The CDR3 is 14 residues long. V lost 3 bases and J 0 bases, leaving 10 bases between the germline ends. Germline values: CDR1 SGDLS, CDR2 YYNGEE. The CDR3 DNA reads TGTGCCAGCAGCGGGACGGGGAGCTCCTACGAGCAGTACTTC. As protein: CASSGTGSSYEQYF. The full variable domain, with the rest looked up from reference TRBV9 and TRBJ2-7, is DSGVTQTPKHLITATGQRVTLRCSPRSGDLSVYWYQQSLDQGLQFLIQYYNGEERAKGNILERFSAQQFPDLHSELNLSSLELGDSALYFCASSGTGSSYEQYFGPGTRLTVT.

The chain combines TRBV6-1 with TRBJ2-7, with TRBD1 matching over 11 bases. Trimming took 7 bases from V and 3 from J; bases not matched to a gene: 8. This CDR3 spans 15 amino acids. Germline lookup yields CDR1 MNHNS and CDR2 SASEGT. CDR3 amino acids: CASTTGGTGGYEQYF. The CDR3, as DNA: TGTGCCAGCACGACAGGGGGGACAGGGGGCTACGAGCAGTACTTC.

This sequence joins TRBV5-1 and TRBJ1-5, with TRBD1 as a possible D gene (5 bases). Between the trimmed V and J ends, which lost 0 bases and 6 bases, there was a span of 7 bases. CDR3 length: 13 residues. Per germline, CDR1 SGHRS and CDR2 YFSETQ. The CDR3 reads CASSLAQGQPQHF. The CDR3 region has the DNA TGCGCCAGCAGCTTGGCCCAGGGTCAGCCCCAGCATTTT.

The chain uses TRBV15 and TRBJ2-7, with D perhaps matching TRBD2 (6 bases). Germline V gene lookup returns CDR1 LNHNV and CDR2 YYDKDF (reference sequence). Trimming cost V 3 bases and J 0 bases, with 12 bases left between them. This CDR3 comprises 15 residues. The CDR3 DNA sequence: TGTGCCACCAGCAGGGGACTCCCATTCTCCTACGAGCAGTACTTC. Translated: CATSRGLPFSYEQYF.

This clone was counted a few times. V usage is TRBV9 and J usage is TRBJ2-5, with 7 nucleotides matching TRBD2. Trimming took 7 bases from V and 5 from J; bases not matched to a gene: 14. The germline V gene has CDR1 SGDLS and CDR2 YYNGEE. This CDR3 is built from 15 residues. This CDR3 reads CASSSVGGGMETQYF. In nucleotides, the CDR3 is TGTGCCAGCTCGAGCGTTGGGGGGGGAATGGAGACCCAGTACTTC.

The rearrangement uses TRBV6-1 and TRBJ1-1; TRBD1 agrees at 7 bases. Germline V gene data show CDR1 as MNHNS and CDR2 as SASEGT. The V gene end was trimmed by 6 bases and the J gene end by 10 bases; junction bases not matched to a gene: 14. The CDR3 has 14 residues. Written as DNA, the CDR3 is TGTGCCAGCAGCAAGACAGGGAAGGTGGTAGGAGCTTTCTTT. It specifies CASSKTGKVVGAFF.

The chain uses TRBV12-5 and TRBJ2-3; 8 bases align to TRBD2. Germline trimming cut 6 bases from V and 3 bases from J; bases unmatched to any gene: 8. Germline lookup yields CDR1 LGHNT and CDR2 FRNRAP. The CDR3 sequence is 15 residues long. The CDR3 sequence is CASGDSGSETDTQYF. As DNA, the CDR3 is TGTGCTAGTGGAGACAGCGGGAGTGAAACAGATACGCAGTATTTT.

The chain combines TRBV7-2 with TRBJ2-1, with D possibly matching TRBD1 (8 bases). V gave up 5 bases and J gave up 5 bases, with 19 bases separating them. Germline CDR1 is SGHTA and CDR2 is FQGNSA. This CDR3 contains 16 residues. The CDR3 here is CASSRQGTTPDNEQFF. CDR3 bases: TGTGCCAGCAGCCGACAGGGGACTACCCCAGACAATGAGCAGTTCTTC.

About this clone: This specimen includes other DNA sequences encoding the same CDR3. V usage is TRBV27 and J usage is TRBJ2-1; 8 nucleotides line up with TRBD1. With V trimmed by 5 bases and J by 3 bases, 3 bases remained unmatched. Germline CDR1 MNHEY, CDR2 SMNVEV (reference sequence). This CDR3 has 14 residues. The CDR3: CASSPGQGYNEQFF. CDR3 DNA: TGTGCCAGCAGTCCCGGACAGGGCTACAATGAGCAGTTCTTC.

This clone was observed once. The chain is built from TRBV5-6 and TRBJ2-5; 10 positions match TRBD1. The CDR3 spans 15 residues. J was trimmed by 5 bases and V by 3 bases; bases with no gene match: 7. In germline, CDR1 is SGHDT, CDR2 YYEEEE. DNA of the CDR3: TGTGCCAGCAGCTATTCGACAGGGGGCGGCGAGACCCAGTACTTC. Its protein product is CASSYSTGGGETQYF.

This rearrangement joins TRBV5-8 to TRBJ2-3; a possible D gene is TRBD2 (7 bases). The germline V gene encodes CDR1 SGHTS and CDR2 YDEGEE. The length of the CDR3 is 14 residues. V gave up 1 base and J gave up 7 bases, with 13 bases separating them. For the CDR3, the DNA is TGTGCCAGCAGCTTGAGGGGGGGCATGAATACGCAGTATTTT. Its translation is CASSLRGGMNTQYF.

The chain carries TRBV27 and TRBJ2-7; tentatively, D is TRBD1 (6 bases). V lost 5 bases and J lost 2, with 13 bases in between. The CDR3 is made up of 14 amino acids. The V gene's germline CDR1 is MNHEY and CDR2 SMNVEV (reference sequence). DNA for the CDR3: TGTGCCAGCAGTCTACAGGGCCAGACCTACGAGCAGTACTTC. Translated: CASSLQGQTYEQYF.

Here the CDR3 DNA reads TGTGCCAGCAGCCCGGGGAGGATGTACTACGAGCAGTACTTC. It is translated as CASSPGRMYYEQYF. The chain combines TRBV7-2 with TRBJ2-7; TRBD2 might be the D (6 bases). Trimming stripped 5 bases from V and 3 bases from J, with 14 bases between. CDR3 length: 14 amino acids. CDR1 and CDR2 (germline): SGHTA, FQGNSA.

The chain carries TRBV19 and TRBJ1-3, with 7 bases fitting TRBD1. The CDR3 is 15 amino acids. V was pared by 2 bases and J by 0 bases, with 1 base of the junction left unmatched. Germline V gene lookup returns CDR1 LNHDA and CDR2 SQIVND (reference sequence). In nucleotides, the CDR3 is TGTGCCAGTAGTATACGACAGGGCTCTGGAAACACCATATATTTT. It translates to CASSIRQGSGNTIYF.

This chain joins TRBV19 and TRBJ2-1, with 10 bases aligning to TRBD1. V was pared by 9 bases and J by 4 bases, with 3 bases of the junction left unmatched. The V gene's germline CDR1 is LNHDA and CDR2 SQIVND (reference sequence). The CDR3 spans 13 residues. Written as DNA, the CDR3 is TGTGCCAGCGACAGGGGGCTTTACAATGAGCAGTTCTTC. This codes for CASDRGLYNEQFF.

The chain carries TRBV4-1 and TRBJ1-2, with 7 nucleotides matching TRBD1. The germline gives CDR1 MGHRA, CDR2 YSYEKL. CDR3 size: 14 residues. The trim removed 0 bases at V and 6 bases at J, leaving 4 bases unmatched. CDR3 residues: CASSQEGRGDGYTF. The DNA for the CDR3 is TGCGCCAGCAGCCAAGAGGGCAGGGGGGATGGCTACACCTTC.

The V and J genes are TRBV28 and TRBJ1-5; D call uncertain. This CDR3 has 11 residues. Germline lookup yields CDR1 MDHEN and CDR2 SYDVKM. Between the trimmed V and J ends, which lost 5 bases and 6 bases, there was a span of 5 bases. DNA of the CDR3: TGTGCCAGCAGTAGCGGTCAGCCCCAGCATTTT. This codes for CASSSGQPQHF.

The rearrangement uses TRBV6-6 and TRBJ2-5, with 8 bases identical to TRBD2. The CDR3 sequence is 14 residues long. The V gene end was trimmed by 8 bases and the J gene end by 5 bases; junction bases not matched to a gene: 10. The germline gives CDR1 MNHNY, CDR2 SVGAGI (reference sequence). The CDR3: CASRPGGAGETQYF. DNA of the CDR3: TGTGCCAGCCGCCCGGGGGGGGCAGGGGAGACCCAGTACTTC.

The V gene is TRBV2, the J gene TRBJ1-1; D is possibly TRBD1 (5 bases). Trimming removed 2 bases at V and 3 bases at J, with 16 bases between. Germline values: CDR1 SNHLY, CDR2 FYNNEI. The CDR3 spans 16 residues. This CDR3 reads CASSESPLDSYTEAFF. The CDR3 DNA reads TGTGCCAGCAGTGAAAGTCCCCTAGACAGTTACACTGAAGCTTTCTTT. The complete variable domain, with remaining parts taken from reference TRBV2 and TRBJ1-1, reads EPEVTQTPSHQVTQMGQEVILRCVPISNHLYFYWYRQILGQKVEFLVSFYNNEISEKSEIFDDQFSVERPDGSNFTLKIRSTKLEDSAMYFCASSESPLDSYTEAFFGQGTRLTVV.